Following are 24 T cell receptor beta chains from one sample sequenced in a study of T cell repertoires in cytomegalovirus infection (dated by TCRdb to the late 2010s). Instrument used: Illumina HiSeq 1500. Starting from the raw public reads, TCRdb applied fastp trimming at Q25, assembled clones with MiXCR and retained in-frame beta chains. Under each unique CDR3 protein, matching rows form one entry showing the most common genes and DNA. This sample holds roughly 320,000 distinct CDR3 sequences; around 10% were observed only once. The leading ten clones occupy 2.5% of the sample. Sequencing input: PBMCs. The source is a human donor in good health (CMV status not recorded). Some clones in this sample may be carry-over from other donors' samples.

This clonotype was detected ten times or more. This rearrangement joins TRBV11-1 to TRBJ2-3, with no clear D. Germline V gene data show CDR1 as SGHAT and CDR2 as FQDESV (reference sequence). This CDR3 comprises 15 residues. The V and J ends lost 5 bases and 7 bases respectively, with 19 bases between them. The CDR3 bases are TGTGCCAGCAGCCCTATGCGTTCTAAAATAAATACGCAGTATTTT. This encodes CASSPMRSKINTQYF. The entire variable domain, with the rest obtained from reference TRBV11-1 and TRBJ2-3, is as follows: EAEVAQSPRYKITEKSQAVAFWCDPISGHATLYWYRQILGQGPELLVQFQDESVVDDSQLPKDRFSAERLKGVDSTLKIQPAELGDSAMYLCASSPMRSKINTQYFGPGTRLTVL.

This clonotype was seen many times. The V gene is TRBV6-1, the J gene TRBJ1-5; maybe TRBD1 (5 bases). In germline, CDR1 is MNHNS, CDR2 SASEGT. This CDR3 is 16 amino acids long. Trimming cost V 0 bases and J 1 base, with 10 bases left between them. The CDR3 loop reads CASSEATGVSNQPQHF. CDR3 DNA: TGTGCCAGCAGTGAAGCAACGGGGGTCAGCAATCAGCCCCAGCATTTT.

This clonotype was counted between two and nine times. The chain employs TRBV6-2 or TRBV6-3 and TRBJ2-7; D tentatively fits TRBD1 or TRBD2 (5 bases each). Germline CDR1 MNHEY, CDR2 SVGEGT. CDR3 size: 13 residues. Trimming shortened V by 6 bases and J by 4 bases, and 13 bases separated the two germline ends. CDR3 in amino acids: CASRLGPRYEQYV. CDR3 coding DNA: TGTGCCAGCAGGTTGGGACCGCGATACGAGCAGTACGTC.

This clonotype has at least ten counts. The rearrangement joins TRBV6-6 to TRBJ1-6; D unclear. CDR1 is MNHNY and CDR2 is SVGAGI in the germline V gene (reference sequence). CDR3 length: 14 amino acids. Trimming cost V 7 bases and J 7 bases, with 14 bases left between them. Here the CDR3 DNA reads TGTGCCAGCATGGTAGCCTTTGGGAATTCACCCCTCCACTTT. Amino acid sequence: CASMVAFGNSPLHF.

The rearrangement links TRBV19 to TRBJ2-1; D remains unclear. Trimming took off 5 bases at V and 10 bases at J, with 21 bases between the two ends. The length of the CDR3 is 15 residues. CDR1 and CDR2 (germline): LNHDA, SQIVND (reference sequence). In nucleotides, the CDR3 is TGTGCCAGTAGTTCTTCAATCCGACCCCACGGGGAGCAGTTCTTC. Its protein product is CASSSSIRPHGEQFF. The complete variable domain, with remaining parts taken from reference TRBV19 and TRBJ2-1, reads DGGITQSPKYLFRKEGQNVTLSCEQNLNHDAMYWYRQDPGQGLRLIYYSQIVNDFQKGDIAEGYSVSREKKESFPLTVTSAQKNPTAFYLCASSSSIRPHGEQFFGPGTRLTVL.

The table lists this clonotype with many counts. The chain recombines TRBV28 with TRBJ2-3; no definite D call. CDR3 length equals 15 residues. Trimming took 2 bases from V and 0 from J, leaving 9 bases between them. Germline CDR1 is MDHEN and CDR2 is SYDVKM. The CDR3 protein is CASSLGISSTDTQYF. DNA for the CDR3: TGTGCCAGCAGTTTAGGGATATCAAGCACAGATACGCAGTATTTT.

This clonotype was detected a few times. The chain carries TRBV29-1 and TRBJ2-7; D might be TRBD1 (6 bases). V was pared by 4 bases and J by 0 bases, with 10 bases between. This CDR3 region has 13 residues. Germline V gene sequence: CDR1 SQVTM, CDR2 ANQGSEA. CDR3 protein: CSVARGPSYEQYF. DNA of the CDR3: TGCAGCGTTGCCAGGGGCCCCTCCTACGAGCAGTACTTC.

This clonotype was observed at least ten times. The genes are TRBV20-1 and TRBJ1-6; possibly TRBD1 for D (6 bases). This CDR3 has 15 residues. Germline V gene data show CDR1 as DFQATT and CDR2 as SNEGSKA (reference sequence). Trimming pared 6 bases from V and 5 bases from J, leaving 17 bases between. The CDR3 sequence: CSASRLGHHNSPLHF. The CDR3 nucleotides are TGCAGTGCCTCAAGACTGGGACACCATAATTCACCCCTCCACTTT.

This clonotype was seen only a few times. The CDR3: CSASDRDTVSYNSPLHF. CDR3 sequence (DNA): TGCAGTGCTAGCGACAGGGATACAGTTTCCTATAATTCACCCCTCCACTTT. The V and J genes are TRBV20-1 and TRBJ1-6, with 7 bases that match TRBD1. Losses at the gene ends were 3 bases for V and 1 base for J; bases not matched to a gene: 9. The CDR3 runs 17 residues. Looked up from germline, CDR1 is DFQATT and CDR2 is SNEGSKA (reference sequence).

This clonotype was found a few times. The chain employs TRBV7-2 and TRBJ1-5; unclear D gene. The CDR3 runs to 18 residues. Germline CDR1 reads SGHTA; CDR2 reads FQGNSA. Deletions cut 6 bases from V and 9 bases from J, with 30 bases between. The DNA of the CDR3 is TGTGCCAGCAGTGGGCGTGGGTCCAGAATCGACCCTAGTGCGCCCCAGCATTTT. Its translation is CASSGRGSRIDPSAPQHF.

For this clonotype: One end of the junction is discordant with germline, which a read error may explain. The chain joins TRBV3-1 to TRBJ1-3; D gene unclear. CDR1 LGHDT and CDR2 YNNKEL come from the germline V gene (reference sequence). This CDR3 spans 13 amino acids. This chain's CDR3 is CASSKDVRNTIYF. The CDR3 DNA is TGTGCCAGCAGCAAAGATGTAAGAAACACCATATATTTT.

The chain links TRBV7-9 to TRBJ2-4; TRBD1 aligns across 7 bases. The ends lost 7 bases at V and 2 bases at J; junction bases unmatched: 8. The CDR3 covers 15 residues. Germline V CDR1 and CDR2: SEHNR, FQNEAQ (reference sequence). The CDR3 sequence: CASNLQGSPKNIQYF. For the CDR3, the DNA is TGTGCCAGCAACCTACAGGGGAGCCCCAAAAACATTCAGTACTTC.

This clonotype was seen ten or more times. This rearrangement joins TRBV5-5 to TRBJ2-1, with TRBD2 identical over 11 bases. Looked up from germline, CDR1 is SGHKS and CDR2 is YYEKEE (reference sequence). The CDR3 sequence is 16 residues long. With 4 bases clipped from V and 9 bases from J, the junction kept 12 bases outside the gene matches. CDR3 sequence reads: CASSSRPTSGASEQFF. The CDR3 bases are TGTGCCAGCAGCAGCCGCCCGACTAGCGGGGCATCTGAGCAGTTCTTC.

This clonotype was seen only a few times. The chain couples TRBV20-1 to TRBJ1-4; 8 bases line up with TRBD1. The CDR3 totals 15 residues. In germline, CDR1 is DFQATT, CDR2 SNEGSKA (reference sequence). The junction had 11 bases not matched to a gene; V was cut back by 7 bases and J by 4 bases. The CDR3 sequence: CSGRPSGGLNEKLFF. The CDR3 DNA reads TGCAGTGGCCGTCCCTCAGGGGGCCTTAATGAAAAACTGTTTTTT.

CDR3 DNA: TGTGCCAGCAGCCGAGGGGATGGGGGCTACTATGGCTACACCTTC. Its protein is CASSRGDGGYYGYTF. The rearrangement joins TRBV28 to TRBJ1-2; D is perhaps TRBD1 (6 bases). Germline values: CDR1 MDHEN, CDR2 SYDVKM. Trimming shortened V by 6 bases and J by 3 bases, and 17 bases separated the two germline ends. This CDR3 contains 15 residues.

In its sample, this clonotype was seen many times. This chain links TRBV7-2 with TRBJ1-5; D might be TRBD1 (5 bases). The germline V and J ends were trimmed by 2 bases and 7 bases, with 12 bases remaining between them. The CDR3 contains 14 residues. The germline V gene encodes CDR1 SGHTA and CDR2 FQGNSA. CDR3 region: CASSLSQGVQPQHF. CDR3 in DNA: TGTGCCAGCAGCTTATCCCAGGGTGTCCAGCCCCAGCATTTT.

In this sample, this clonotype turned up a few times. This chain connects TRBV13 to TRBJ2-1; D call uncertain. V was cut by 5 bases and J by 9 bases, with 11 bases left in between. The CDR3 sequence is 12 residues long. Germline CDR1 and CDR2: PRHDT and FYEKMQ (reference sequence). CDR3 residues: CASSGHRVEQFF. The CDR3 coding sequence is TGTGCCAGCAGCGGCCATAGGGTTGAGCAGTTCTTC.

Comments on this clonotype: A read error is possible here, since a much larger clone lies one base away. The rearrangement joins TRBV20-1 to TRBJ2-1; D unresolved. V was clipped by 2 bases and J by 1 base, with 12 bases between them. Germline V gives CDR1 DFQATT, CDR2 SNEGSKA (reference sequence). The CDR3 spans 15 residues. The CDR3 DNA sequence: TGCAGTGCTAGAAGTGGGTTTGTATCCTACAATGAGCAGTTCTTC. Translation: CSARSGFVSYNEQFF.

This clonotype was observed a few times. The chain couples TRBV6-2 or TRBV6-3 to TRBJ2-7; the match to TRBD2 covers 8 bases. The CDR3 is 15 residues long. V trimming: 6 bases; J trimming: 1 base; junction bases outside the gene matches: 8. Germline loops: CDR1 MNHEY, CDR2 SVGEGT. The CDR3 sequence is CASREAGVASYEQYV. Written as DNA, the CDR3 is TGTGCCAGCAGAGAAGCGGGGGTTGCTTCCTACGAGCAGTACGTC.

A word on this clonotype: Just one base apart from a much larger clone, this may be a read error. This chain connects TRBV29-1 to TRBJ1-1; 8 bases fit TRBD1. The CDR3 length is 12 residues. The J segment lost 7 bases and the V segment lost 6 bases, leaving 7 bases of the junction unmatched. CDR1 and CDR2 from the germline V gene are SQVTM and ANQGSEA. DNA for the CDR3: TGCAGCGTCCGGACAGGGAGAGGTGAAGCTTTCTTT. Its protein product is CSVRTGRGEAFF.

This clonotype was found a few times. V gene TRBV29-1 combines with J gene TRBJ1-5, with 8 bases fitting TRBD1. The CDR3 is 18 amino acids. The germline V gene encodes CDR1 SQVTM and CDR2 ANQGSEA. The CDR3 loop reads CISSSYAGGPYSNQPQHF. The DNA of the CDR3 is TGCATCTCAAGCTCATACGCAGGGGGCCCCTATAGCAATCAGCCCCAGCATTTT.

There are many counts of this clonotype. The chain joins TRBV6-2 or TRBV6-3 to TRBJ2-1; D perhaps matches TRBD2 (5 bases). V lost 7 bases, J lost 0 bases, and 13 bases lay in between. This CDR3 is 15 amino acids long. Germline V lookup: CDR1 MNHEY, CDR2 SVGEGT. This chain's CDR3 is CASTNGVSSYNEQFF. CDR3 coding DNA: TGTGCCAGCACCAACGGGGTTAGCTCCTACAATGAGCAGTTCTTC.

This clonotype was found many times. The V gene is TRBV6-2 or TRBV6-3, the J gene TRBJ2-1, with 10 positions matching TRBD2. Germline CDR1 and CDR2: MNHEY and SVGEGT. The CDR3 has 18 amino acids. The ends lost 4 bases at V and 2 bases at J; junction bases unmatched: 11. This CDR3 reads CASSLGSGGATPYNEQFF. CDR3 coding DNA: TGTGCCAGCAGTTTGGGAAGCGGGGGGGCGACGCCCTACAATGAGCAGTTCTTC.

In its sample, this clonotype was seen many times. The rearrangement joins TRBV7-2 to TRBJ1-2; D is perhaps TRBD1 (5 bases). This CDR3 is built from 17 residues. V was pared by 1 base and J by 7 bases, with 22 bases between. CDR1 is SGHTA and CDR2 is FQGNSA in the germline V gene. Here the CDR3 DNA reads TGTGCCAGCAGCTTAGATGACGGGAATTTGGGGGGAGGTGGCTACACCTTC. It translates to CASSLDDGNLGGGGYTF.